This paragraph reports one TCR beta chain. Its antigen is not known. This entry is derived from a study of CD4 T cell repertoires in COVID-19. Study-level information: Other coronavirus spike proteins restimulated relabeled CFSE-low cells expanded with IL-2 for roughly eleven days. Study-level findings and limits: SARS-CoV and/or HKU1 spike cultures shared between 7 and 25% of SARS-CoV-2 clonotypes. Sharing of several most expanded SARS-CoV-2-reactive clonotypes across memory subsets suggested intraclonal diversification.

The V gene's germline CDR1 is MDHEN and CDR2 SYDVKM. V trimming: 6 bases; J trimming: 3 bases; junction bases outside the gene matches: 4. The CDR3 covers 13 residues. These memory T cells were uncultured and sequenced directly after ex vivo isolation. Measured with immunoSEQ multiplex PCR; TCRdb has only the in-frame clones, and not every one. The sample lists about 25,000 clones, over 90% seen once, with about 0.66% in the top ten. This TCR derives from a human donor who had COVID-19. The sample in question was circulating follicular helper CD4+ T cells (cTfh) from blood, obtained before the COVID-19 pandemic. V usage is TRBV28 and J usage is TRBJ1-2; 7 nucleotides line up with TRBD1. DNA of the CDR3: TGTGCCAGCAGAAGACAGGGCGACTATGGCTACACCTTC. Protein product: CASRRQGDYGYTF.